Listed here are 15 T cell receptor beta chains from one sample, sequenced in a study of type 1 regulatory T cells. Their antigens are not known. TCRdb reprocessed the reads with MiXCR, giving one entry per CDR3 protein. Counted here are about 65,000 distinct CDR3 sequences, roughly 50% occurring once; the ten biggest clones make up more than 2%. Source material: cultured non-Tr1 T cells, either the whole culture or a sorted T cell fraction (not recorded which). Receptors were obtained from a human donor in good health.

The rearrangement joins TRBV20-1 to TRBJ2-7; 9 nucleotides line up with TRBD1. V lost 0 bases to trimming and J lost 5 bases; unmatched junction nucleotides: 5. This CDR3 contains 14 residues. Germline assignment: CDR1 DFQATT and CDR2 SNEGSKA (reference sequence). The CDR3 loop is CSARDRTGGDEQYF. CDR3 DNA sequence: TGCAGTGCTAGAGATCGAACAGGGGGCGACGAGCAGTACTTC.

In its sample, this clonotype ranks as medium-sized. The J gene is TRBJ2-7, the V gene TRBV10-3, with 9 bases lining up with TRBD2. CDR3 length equals 14 residues. The germline CDR1 and CDR2 sequences are ENHRY and SYGVKD. J was trimmed by 5 bases and V by 6 bases; bases with no gene match: 8. The CDR3 is CAIRGLAGPNEQYF. CDR3 bases: TGTGCCATCAGGGGCCTAGCGGGGCCTAACGAGCAGTACTTC.

The chain joins TRBV27 to TRBJ1-2, with 10 bases identical to TRBD1. The CDR3 covers 15 residues. Germline trimming cut 5 bases from V and 8 bases from J; bases unmatched to any gene: 11. Germline values: CDR1 MNHEY, CDR2 SMNVEV (reference sequence). CDR3 nucleotides: TGTGCCAGCAGTCAAGAGGGGACAGGGGATAGAGGCTACACCTTC. Protein product: CASSQEGTGDRGYTF.

The rearrangement links TRBV20-1 to TRBJ2-5, with TRBD2 matching over 8 bases. This CDR3 is built from 13 residues. V shed 0 bases and J 5 bases; nucleotides not matched to a gene: 2. Germline CDR1 DFQATT, CDR2 SNEGSKA (reference sequence). CDR3 nucleotides: TGCAGTGCTAGAGAGGGACTAGTTGAGACCCAGTACTTC. This translates into CSAREGLVETQYF.

The genes are TRBV12-3 or TRBV12-4 and TRBJ1-2; D is perhaps TRBD1 (5 bases). V was shortened by 6 bases and J by 7 bases, with 15 bases between the two germline ends. The CDR3 is made up of 13 amino acids. The CDR3 here is CASRTRQGGGYTF. CDR3 nucleotides: TGTGCCAGCAGAACTCGTCAGGGAGGTGGCTACACCTTC.

This sequence joins TRBV2 and TRBJ1-5; D might be TRBD1 (5 bases). Per germline, CDR1 SNHLY and CDR2 FYNNEI. The CDR3 has 16 amino acids. With 8 bases removed from V and 6 bases from J, the gap between germline ends came to 23 bases. CDR3 nucleotides: TGTGCCAGCGGGGGAAGAGGCCAGACGGCAGGTCAGCCCCAGCATTTT. This encodes CASGGRGQTAGQPQHF. Looking up the rest from reference TRBV2 and TRBJ1-5 gives the full variable domain: EPEVTQTPSHQVTQMGQEVILRCVPISNHLYFYWYRQILGQKVEFLVSFYNNEISEKSEIFDDQFSVERPDGSNFTLKIRSTKLEDSAMYFCASGGRGQTAGQPQHFGDGTRLSIL.

The V gene is TRBV20-1, the J gene TRBJ1-4; a weak D match, TRBD1 (5 bases). Germline V gene data show CDR1 as DFQATT and CDR2 as SNEGSKA (reference sequence). V was shortened by 7 bases and J by 2 bases, with 11 bases between the two germline ends. This CDR3 region has 13 residues. CDR3 DNA sequence: TGCAGTGTCCGACAGACGACTAATGAAAAACTGTTTTTT. It encodes CSVRQTTNEKLFF.

This clonotype turned up a few times. The chain combines TRBV4-3 with TRBJ2-7, with D hard to call. Trimming stripped 0 bases from V and 0 bases from J, with 12 bases between. This CDR3 contains 16 residues. Germline V gene lookup returns CDR1 LGHNA and CDR2 YSLEER. CDR3 nucleotide sequence: TGCGCCAGCAGCCAAGATACGGGCTCGAGCTCCTACGAGCAGTACTTC. This codes for CASSQDTGSSSYEQYF.

This sequence joins TRBV5-1 and TRBJ1-1, with a tentative D call TRBD1 (5 bases). Trimming removed 4 bases at V and 1 base at J, with 11 bases between. In germline, CDR1 is SGHRS, CDR2 YFSETQ. CDR3 length equals 14 residues. CDR3: CASSGAMENTEAFF. The CDR3 nucleotides read TGCGCCAGCAGCGGGGCCATGGAGAACACTGAAGCTTTCTTT.

This clonotype was observed a handful of times. The chain joins TRBV4-1 to TRBJ1-5, with D hard to call. CDR1 is MGHRA and CDR2 is YSYEKL in the germline V gene. The length of the CDR3 is 17 residues. V was trimmed by 0 bases and J by 3 bases, leaving 15 bases between them. The CDR3 DNA follows: TGCGCCAGCAGCCAAGAAGCCTCAGTGAACCCCAATCAGCCCCAGCATTTT. This translates into CASSQEASVNPNQPQHF.

This clonotype was counted a few times. J is TRBJ1-2 and V is TRBV7-2; no clear D gene. Germline CDR1 reads SGHTA; CDR2 reads FQGNSA. Deletions cut 4 bases from V and 2 bases from J, with 8 bases between. The length of the CDR3 is 13 residues. CDR3 coding DNA: TGTGCCAGCAGCTCGATGGTGAACTATGGCTACACCTTC. Its translation: CASSSMVNYGYTF.

The chain has TRBV7-9 and TRBJ2-7, with D maybe TRBD1 (5 bases). V lost 10 bases, J lost 3 bases, and 10 bases lay in between. Germline CDR1 SEHNR, CDR2 FQNEAQ (reference sequence). The CDR3 has 11 residues. This CDR3 reads CATQGLYEQYF. The CDR3 DNA is TGTGCCACCCAGGGCCTCTACGAGCAGTACTTC.

This chain connects TRBV10-3 to TRBJ1-1, with D possibly matching TRBD1 (6 bases). Germline CDR1 and CDR2: ENHRY and SYGVKD. Trimming removed 11 bases from V and 7 bases from J, with 14 bases in between. This CDR3 has 11 amino acids. CDR3 loop: CASRDIDEAFF. The CDR3 DNA is TGTGCCTCCCGGGACATTGATGAAGCTTTCTTT.

This rearrangement joins TRBV18 to TRBJ1-3, with TRBD1 matching 9 bases. The germline V gene encodes CDR1 KGHSH and CDR2 LQKENI. This CDR3 is 16 amino acids long. V shed 5 bases and J 2 bases; nucleotides not matched to a gene: 7. The CDR3 sequence is CASSELQGAPGNTIYF. CDR3 sequence (DNA): TGTGCCAGCTCAGAGTTACAGGGGGCGCCTGGAAACACCATATATTTT.

V gene TRBV20-1 combines with J gene TRBJ2-3, with TRBD2 as a possible D gene (5 bases). Trimming stripped 0 bases from V and 7 bases from J, with 17 bases between. Germline V gives CDR1 DFQATT, CDR2 SNEGSKA (reference sequence). CDR3 length: 15 amino acids. The CDR3 bases are TGCAGTGCTAGAGATGGAGGCGACTCCGGGTATACGCAGTATTTT. Its protein is CSARDGGDSGYTQYF.